The clone carrying this TCR beta chain was counted ten times or more. Its target is not known. The data stem from a study of regulatory T cells in long-lasting Graves disease. Study conclusions and caveats: Shared public clonotypes totalled over 2,500 in persistent patients, compared with around 880 in new patients. When disease was persistent, TRBV28, TRBJ1-2 and TRBJ2-5 were the favored segments.

The TCR beta library used iRepertoire HTBI primers with Arm-PCR amplification of CDR3. TCRdb used MiXCR to reprocess the multiplex PCR reads, holding one entry per CDR3 protein. This sample carries fewer than 650,000 distinct CDR3 sequences, less than 20% of them seen once, and the ten largest clones take more than 15%. Time point meaning: newly diagnosed GD, antithyroid drugs for less than 3 months. From RNA extracted from PBMCs, the TCR library was made. Trimming cost V 4 bases and J 7 bases; bases outside gene matches: 16. Germline V gives CDR1 SGHRS, CDR2 YFSETQ. The CDR3 length is 17 residues. In addition, the sample was reused for a study of T cells in Graves' hyperthyroidism and ophthalmopathy.

The clonotype was recovered from a woman aged 25 to 39 with Graves disease. Material: peripheral blood mononuclear cells (PBMCs), obtained at new diagnosis, from a patient treated with antithyroid drugs. This rearrangement joins TRBV5-1 to TRBJ2-1; 8 bases agree with TRBD1. The CDR3 DNA reads TGCGCCAGCAGCCTGACGACAGGGGAAGGCTTTTTTAATGAGCAGTTCTTC. This encodes CASSLTTGEGFFNEQFF.